This is a list of T cell receptor beta chains from one sample in a study of cytomegalovirus exposure and HLA in healthy donors. Clones were read by immunoSEQ multiplex PCR, and TCRdb kept only the in-frame ones, dropping some. The sample gives 140,000 to 150,000 clones, over 60% of which show up once; about 3% is in the top ten. Source material: PBMCs. The receptors stem from a man aged 35 to 55 in good health and CMV-seropositive. Each CDR3 is given with its conserved first and last residue. The D gene is left open where the match is weak. Some rows have no size entry. The others give once, few or many, or a class for an expanded clone.

V: TRBV5-1
size: .
D: TRBD2
J: TRBJ2-3
CDR3: CASSPGTSGRAGSADTQYF
DNA: TGCGCCAGCAGCCCCGGGACTAGCGGGAGGGCCGGTAGTGCAGATACGCAGTATTTT

V: TRBV6-5
size: .
D: .
J: TRBJ1-1
CDR3: CASNLGGGNTEAFF
DNA: TGTGCCAGCAACCTAGGGGGTGGGAACACTGAAGCTTTCTTT

V: TRBV7-8
size: .
D: TRBD1
J: TRBJ1-1
CDR3: CASSLVAGGYNKGANTEAFF
DNA: TGTGCCAGCAGCTTAGTGGCAGGGGGCTATAATAAGGGGGCGAACACTGAAGCTTTCTTT

V: TRBV27
size: .
D: TRBD1
J: TRBJ1-2
CDR3: CASSLDRDYGYTF
DNA: TGTGCCAGCAGTTTGGACAGGGACTATGGCTACACCTTC

V: TRBV7-2
size: .
D: TRBD1
J: TRBJ2-5
CDR3: CASSLAVDRPETQYF
DNA: TGTGCCAGCAGCTTAGCGGTGGACAGGCCAGAGACCCAGTACTTC

V: TRBV5-1
size: .
D: TRBD1
J: TRBJ1-1
CDR3: CASSWGQEGTEAFF
DNA: TGCGCCAGCAGCTGGGGACAGGAGGGCACTGAAGCTTTCTTT

V: TRBV11-3
size: once
D: .
J: TRBJ2-1
CDR3: CASSRDTSYNEQFF
DNA: TGTGCCAGCAGCAGGGACACATCCTACAATGAGCAGTTCTTC

V: TRBV30
size: .
D: TRBD2
J: TRBJ2-5
CDR3: CAWSGGGLARGRETQYF
DNA: TGTGCCTGGAGTGGAGGAGGACTAGCACGGGGCAGAGAGACCCAGTACTTC

V: TRBV21-1
size: .
D: .
J: TRBJ1-2
CDR3: CASSVTTGGYTF
DNA: TGTGCCAGCAGCGTAACGACAGGGGGCTACACCTTC

V: TRBV6-5
size: .
D: .
J: TRBJ1-1
CDR3: CASSRLPSNTEAFF
DNA: TGTGCCAGCAGTCGACTCCCTTCGAACACTGAAGCTTTCTTT

V: TRBV6-5
size: .
D: TRBD1
J: TRBJ1-5
CDR3: CASRRDRYSNQPQHF
DNA: TGTGCCAGCAGAAGGGACAGATATAGCAATCAGCCCCAGCATTTT

V: TRBV9
size: .
D: TRBD2
J: TRBJ2-7
CDR3: CASSVGLAGGPGYEQYF
DNA: TGTGCCAGCAGCGTAGGACTAGCGGGAGGCCCTGGCTACGAGCAGTACTTC

V: TRBV27
size: .
D: TRBD2
J: TRBJ2-3
CDR3: CASSFSNLAGATDTQYF
DNA: TGTGCCAGCAGTTTCTCCAATTTAGCGGGAGCCACAGATACGCAGTATTTT

V: TRBV23-1
size: .
D: TRBD1
J: TRBJ1-2
CDR3: CASTETGTLDYGYTF
DNA: TGCGCCAGCACCGAGACAGGGACCCTTGACTATGGCTACACCTTC

V: TRBV4-2
size: .
D: TRBD2
J: TRBJ2-1
CDR3: CASSQDSGSREQFF
DNA: TGTGCCAGCAGCCAAGATAGCGGGTCACGGGAGCAGTTCTTC

V: TRBV18
size: .
D: .
J: TRBJ2-1
CDR3: CASSPRGGPDNEQFF
DNA: TGTGCCAGCTCACCGAGAGGAGGGCCGGACAATGAGCAGTTCTTC

V: TRBV6-5
size: .
D: TRBD2
J: TRBJ2-7
CDR3: CASSYSTSAYEQYF
DNA: TGTGCCAGCAGTTACTCGACTAGCGCCTACGAGCAGTACTTC

V: TRBV9
size: .
D: TRBD1
J: TRBJ1-3
CDR3: CASSGQGVTGNTIYF
DNA: TGTGCCAGCAGCGGCCAGGGGGTGACTGGAAACACCATATATTTT

V: TRBV10-3
size: .
D: TRBD1
J: TRBJ2-6
CDR3: CAISDGQAGANVLTF
DNA: TGTGCCATCAGTGATGGACAGGCTGGGGCCAACGTCCTGACTTTC

V: TRBV19
size: few
D: TRBD1
J: TRBJ1-1
CDR3: CASSKTGWNTEAFF
DNA: TGTGCCAGTAGTAAGACAGGGTGGAACACTGAAGCTTTCTTT

V: TRBV21-1
size: .
D: .
J: TRBJ2-3
CDR3: CASRSSSPTDTQYF
DNA: TGTGCCAGCAGATCTTCGAGCCCGACAGATACGCAGTATTTT

V: TRBV10-2
size: .
D: TRBD2
J: TRBJ2-5
CDR3: CASSKRVIAGGPGETQYF
DNA: TGCGCCAGCAGTAAGAGGGTCATAGCGGGAGGGCCGGGGGAGACCCAGTACTTC

V: TRBV6-5
size: .
D: .
J: TRBJ2-7
CDR3: CASRPLRTATSVPYF
DNA: TGTGCCAGCAGGCCACTAAGGACAGCTACTAGTGTTCCGTACTTC

V: TRBV2
size: .
D: TRBD1
J: TRBJ1-2
CDR3: CASSVTGADTF
DNA: TGTGCCAGCAGTGTCACAGGGGCGGATACCTTC

V: TRBV5-6
size: .
D: TRBD2
J: TRBJ2-3
CDR3: CASSLAGGVADTQYF
DNA: TGTGCCAGCAGCTTGGCCGGGGGGGTCGCAGATACGCAGTATTTT

V: TRBV5-1
size: .
D: TRBD2
J: TRBJ2-1
CDR3: CASSLAGTSGRNEQFF
DNA: TGCGCCAGCAGCTTGGCCGGGACTAGCGGGAGGAATGAGCAGTTCTTC

V: TRBV5-4
size: .
D: TRBD2
J: TRBJ2-1
CDR3: CASSLMGLADYNEQFF
DNA: TGTGCCAGCAGCTTGATGGGACTAGCGGATTACAATGAGCAGTTCTTC

V: TRBV2
size: .
D: .
J: TRBJ1-1
CDR3: CASSEAWAGPGTEAFF
DNA: TGTGCCAGCAGTGAAGCGTGGGCGGGCCCAGGCACTGAAGCTTTCTTT

V: TRBV7-9
size: .
D: TRBD1
J: TRBJ1-5
CDR3: CASSLAGTGARQPQHF
DNA: TGTGCCAGCAGCTTAGCCGGGACAGGGGCCAGGCAGCCCCAGCATTTT

V: TRBV6-1
size: .
D: .
J: TRBJ2-3
CDR3: CASKDIAVGTQYF
DNA: TGTGCCAGCAAGGACATCGCAGTTGGTACGCAGTATTTT

V: TRBV10-1
size: .
D: .
J: TRBJ2-7
CDR3: CASSVQGTDEQYF
DNA: TGCGCCAGCAGTGTACAGGGAACTGACGAGCAGTACTTC

V: TRBV19
size: .
D: .
J: TRBJ1-5
CDR3: CASSIEPYSNQPQHF
DNA: TGTGCCAGTAGTATAGAACCCTATAGCAATCAGCCCCAGCATTTT

V: TRBV27
size: .
D: TRBD2
J: TRBJ2-3
CDR3: CASSLNKIAGHGSTDTQYF
DNA: TGTGCCAGCAGTTTAAACAAGATAGCGGGTCACGGAAGCACAGATACGCAGTATTTT

V: TRBV5-1
size: .
D: TRBD1
J: TRBJ2-3
CDR3: CASSLQGDTDTQYF
DNA: TGCGCCAGCAGCTTGCAGGGGGACACAGATACGCAGTATTTT

V: TRBV9
size: .
D: .
J: TRBJ1-1
CDR3: CASSEGGGANTEAFF
DNA: TGTGCCAGCAGCGAAGGTGGGGGGGCGAACACTGAAGCTTTCTTT

V: TRBV6-1
size: .
D: .
J: TRBJ1-2
CDR3: CASIPQGNGNYGYTF
DNA: TGTGCCAGCATCCCTCAGGGAAACGGGAACTATGGCTACACCTTC

V: TRBV23-1
size: .
D: TRBD1
J: TRBJ2-4
CDR3: CASSQSRQGVNIQYF
DNA: TGCGCCAGCAGTCAATCGCGCCAGGGGGTGAACATTCAGTACTTC